The TCR beta chain under discussion was sequenced for a study of T cell changes during pregnancy in multiple sclerosis. Sequencing used immunoSEQ multiplex PCR; TCRdb keeps in-frame clones, though not all of them. The table has around 20,000 clones, over 75% seen once. The V gene's germline CDR1 is ENHRY and CDR2 SYGVKD. CDR3 length equals 11 residues. V was pared by 8 bases and J by 7 bases, with 9 bases between. This clonotype was obtained from a female donor with multiple sclerosis, enrolled in a pregnancy study. The chain joins TRBV10-3 to TRBJ2-1; D is possibly TRBD2 (6 bases). The source was CD8+ T cells from peripheral blood mononuclear cells, collected after pregnancy. The DNA for the CDR3 is TGTGCCATCCGCGGAGGGAATGAGCAGTTCTTC. This sequence encodes CAIRGGNEQFF.